Reported below is one T cell receptor beta chain. Amplification yielded TCR beta CDR3 regions, with RNA transcripts as the source. Researchers ran a first-round RT-PCR on the TCR CDR3 using the HTBI primer set. One entry per CDR3 protein results from TCRdb running MiXCR on the multiplex PCR reads. The sample lists more than 500,000 distinct CDR3 sequences, about 16% occurring once. This record comes from a study of T cells in Graves' hyperthyroidism and ophthalmopathy. This receptor was obtained from a woman aged 25-40 years with Graves' ophthalmopathy. The sequenced material came from blood.

This CDR3 reads CAWSQGFVSPLHF. CDR3 in DNA: TGTGCCTGGAGCCAGGGGTTTGTGTCACCCCTCCACTTT. The rearrangement joins TRBV30 to TRBJ1-6; D possibly corresponds to TRBD1 (6 bases). V dropped 3 bases and J dropped 10 bases, with 13 bases sitting between them. From germline, CDR1 is GTSNPN and CDR2 SVGIG (reference sequence). The CDR3 is made up of 13 amino acids. The variable domain in full, with the rest retrieved from reference TRBV30 and TRBJ1-6, is SQTIHQWPATLVQPVGSPLSLECTVEGTSNPNLYWYRQAAGRGLQLLFYSVGIGQISSEVPQNLSASRPQDRQFILSSKKLLLSDSGFYLCAWSQGFVSPLHFGNGTRLTVT.